These 14 T cell receptor beta chains were all obtained from the same sample, sequenced in a study of blood T cells in healthy people across ages. Then a second PCR, running about 7 to 11 cycles, was carried out with a sample-barcoded 5' primer and a J-beta primer mix. MiXCR, applied by TCRdb to the 5' RACE reads, yields one record per CDR3 protein. The profile shows 250,000 to 300,000 distinct CDR3 sequences, roughly 27% of them singletons. Sequenced input: blood. Receptors originate from a woman aged 70 to 79 in good health.

Of note for this clonotype: A read error may explain this, as a much larger clone is one base away. The chain couples TRBV4-1 to TRBJ2-7; 7 nucleotides match TRBD2. Germline lookup yields CDR1 MGHRA and CDR2 YSYEKL. The CDR3 has 15 residues. The CDR3 bases are TGCGCCGGCAGCCAAGATGTGCGCGCGGGAGACGAGCAGTACTTC. This encodes CAGSQDVRAGDEQYF.

In this sample, this clonotype turned up a few times. Germline and junction disagree at one end, which may indicate a read error. This chain uses TRBV7-7 with TRBJ2-2; D call uncertain. The CDR3 is 14 residues long. Per the germline V gene, CDR1 is SSHAT and CDR2 is FNYEAQ (reference sequence). The CDR3 DNA reads as TGTGCTAGCAGCTTTGACACCAACACCGGGGAGCTGTTTTTT. Translated: CASSFDTNTGELFF.

V usage is TRBV12-3 or TRBV12-4 and J usage is TRBJ1-4; perhaps TRBD1 as D (6 bases). CDR3 length equals 14 residues. Trimming cost V 6 bases and J 6 bases, with 14 bases left between them. In DNA form, the CDR3 reads TGTGCCAGCAGCCGACCACAGGGCCATGAAAAACTGTTTTTT. Translated, it gives CASSRPQGHEKLFF.

There are a few counts of this clonotype. The chain is built from TRBV5-5 and TRBJ2-1; unclear D gene. Between the trimmed V and J ends, which lost 4 bases and 5 bases, there was a span of 13 bases. CDR1 is SGHKS and CDR2 is YYEKEE in the germline V gene (reference sequence). This CDR3 spans 14 amino acids. The CDR3 region has the DNA TGTGCCAGCAGCCGTGCTGTTCTAGACAATGAGCAGTTCTTC. Protein: CASSRAVLDNEQFF.

CDR3 loop: CASSEGQGRGIQYF. The CDR3 nucleotides read TGTGCCAGCAGCGAGGGACAGGGGAGGGGAATTCAGTACTTC. The chain has TRBV4-2 and TRBJ2-4; 10 nucleotides agree with TRBD1. This CDR3 has 14 residues. Germline trimming cut 5 bases from V and 10 bases from J; bases unmatched to any gene: 8. The germline V gene has CDR1 LGHNA and CDR2 YNFKEQ.

The chain uses TRBV20-1 and TRBJ2-6, with 8 bases identical to TRBD1. This CDR3 region has 15 residues. Germline V gene sequence: CDR1 DFQATT, CDR2 SNEGSKA (reference sequence). V trimming: 5 bases; J trimming: 2 bases; junction bases outside the gene matches: 5. The CDR3 sequence is CSAWTGTPGANVLTF. Here the CDR3 DNA reads TGCAGTGCTTGGACAGGGACTCCTGGGGCCAACGTCCTGACTTTC.

V and J are TRBV20-1 and TRBJ2-5, with 8 bases identical to TRBD2. CDR3 size: 15 residues. Germline CDR1 is DFQATT and CDR2 is SNEGSKA (reference sequence). V was clipped by 3 bases and J by 3 bases; unmatched bases: 9. CDR3 region: CSASSGNTLKETQYF. The CDR3 nucleotides are TGCAGTGCTAGTAGCGGGAATACTCTAAAAGAGACCCAGTACTTC.

J is TRBJ2-5 and V is TRBV28; tentatively, D is TRBD2 (5 bases). The V gene lost 7 bases and the J gene lost 3 bases, with 12 bases spanning the gap. Germline V gene data show CDR1 as MDHEN and CDR2 as SYDVKM. The CDR3 has 13 residues. The CDR3 here is CASNVLEEETQYF. The CDR3 DNA follows: TGTGCCAGCAACGTATTGGAGGAAGAGACCCAGTACTTC. Full variable domain (rest looked up from reference TRBV28 and TRBJ2-5): DVKVTQSSRYLVKRTGEKVFLECVQDMDHENMFWYRQDPGLGLRLIYFSYDVKMKEKGDIPEGYSVSREKKERFSLILESASTNQTSMYLCASNVLEEETQYFGPGTRLLVL.

This clonotype has only a few counts. The V call is TRBV11-2, the J call TRBJ1-2, with 7 bases matching TRBD1. The V gene's germline CDR1 is SGHAT and CDR2 FQNNGV. This CDR3 has 14 amino acids. V lost 4 bases, J lost 2 bases, and 4 bases stayed unmatched. As DNA, the CDR3 is TGTGCCAGCAGCTCTCAGACAGGGAACTATGGCTACACCTTC. This codes for CASSSQTGNYGYTF.

The chain is built from TRBV29-1 and TRBJ2-1; D is undetermined. With 6 bases removed from V and 0 bases from J, the gap between germline ends came to 15 bases. The CDR3 covers 15 residues. Per germline, CDR1 SQVTM and CDR2 ANQGSEA. CDR3 region: CSVSSDLSSYNEQFF. The CDR3, as DNA: TGCAGCGTGTCATCAGACCTGAGCTCCTACAATGAGCAGTTCTTC.

This clonotype was observed a handful of times. This chain links TRBV25-1 with TRBJ2-2; tentative D call: TRBD1 (6 bases). Germline loops: CDR1 MGHDK, CDR2 SYGVNS. The V gene lost 2 bases and the J gene lost 13 bases, with 8 bases spanning the gap. The CDR3 loop spans 11 amino acids. The CDR3 sequence is CASSEQGRLFF. CDR3 in DNA: TGTGCCAGCAGTGAACAGGGGCGGCTGTTTTTT.

There are a few counts of this clonotype. The chain couples TRBV2 to TRBJ2-5; D is unresolved. Germline assignment: CDR1 SNHLY and CDR2 FYNNEI. Trimming took off 6 bases at V and 4 bases at J, with 15 bases between the two ends. The CDR3 has 14 amino acids. DNA for the CDR3: TGTGCCAGCAGCGCTGAACAAGCGTTAGAGACCCAGTACTTC. As protein: CASSAEQALETQYF.

In DNA form, the CDR3 reads TGTGCCAGCAGCTTAGTAGGGGTCGGGGAGCTGTTTTTT. Amino acids: CASSLVGVGELFF. The rearrangement joins TRBV7-6 to TRBJ2-2; tentative D call: TRBD1 (5 bases). The V end lost 1 base, the J end lost 7 bases, and 7 bases lay between the germline ends. The CDR3 contains 13 residues. Germline V gene lookup returns CDR1 SGHVS and CDR2 FNYEAQ.

This clonotype came up a few times. The chain has TRBV18 and TRBJ2-7; D is ambiguous. The CDR3 length is 13 residues. The germline V gene encodes CDR1 KGHSH and CDR2 LQKENI. Trimming pared 2 bases from V and 6 bases from J, leaving 11 bases between. The CDR3 DNA is TGTGCCAGCTCACCAGCAGTTGGTGCCGAGCAGTACTTC. It encodes CASSPAVGAEQYF.